This TCR beta chain is from a study of technical replicates of blood from four donors. Trimming took 4 bases from V and 4 from J; bases not matched to a gene: 14. From germline, CDR1 is SGHNT and CDR2 YYREEE (reference sequence). The CDR3 runs to 17 residues. Using immunoSEQ multiplex PCR, the repertoire was profiled, and TCRdb retains in-frame clones only, with some absent. The table lists approximately 10,000 clones, 80% to 95% of them singletons. V gene TRBV5-4 combines with J gene TRBJ1-3; 7 bases are shared with TRBD1. The source of this sequence is a human donor in good health. The sample was PBMCs. Here the CDR3 reads CASSPRQGKGFGNTIYF. CDR3 nucleotides: TGTGCCAGCAGCCCGAGACAGGGTAAAGGTTTCGGAAACACCATATATTTT.